The 20 T cell receptor beta chains given below trace back to one sample, sequenced in a study of blood T cells in healthy people across ages. The use of a sample-barcoded 5' primer and a J-beta primer mix characterized a second PCR of roughly 6 to 11 cycles. TCRdb used MiXCR to reprocess the 5' RACE reads, holding one entry per CDR3 protein. This sample has about 1.5 million distinct CDR3 sequences, with 42% found just once. The sample consisted of blood. Every receptor here comes from a woman aged 18-29 years in good health.

The chain employs TRBV29-1 and TRBJ2-3; D ambiguous. V lost 4 bases and J 4 bases, leaving 6 bases between the germline ends. The germline gives CDR1 SQVTM, CDR2 ANQGSEA. The CDR3 sequence is 11 residues long. CDR3 bases: TGCAGCGTTGTGCCCCCAGATACGCAGTATTTT. It translates to CSVVPPDTQYF.

The chain has TRBV12-3 or TRBV12-4 and TRBJ2-3, with 9 bases matching TRBD2. The CDR3 is made up of 14 amino acids. V lost 3 bases, J lost 8 bases, and 6 bases stayed unmatched. The CDR3 coding sequence is TGTGCCAGCAGTTTGGGAGCGGGGGGAGGTACGCAGTATTTT. Translating it yields CASSLGAGGGTQYF.

The rearrangement joins TRBV20-1 to TRBJ2-3; TRBD1 might be the D (5 bases). Germline CDR1 DFQATT, CDR2 SNEGSKA (reference sequence). The V gene lost 3 bases and the J gene lost 6 bases, with 10 bases spanning the gap. The CDR3 has 12 amino acids. CDR3: CSARDNPDTQYF. In nucleotides, the CDR3 is TGCAGTGCTAGGGACAATCCGGATACGCAGTATTTT.

The chain carries TRBV6-1 and TRBJ1-1, with TRBD1 as a possible D gene (5 bases). Germline CDR1 and CDR2: MNHNS and SASEGT. The CDR3 length is 12 residues. Deletions cut 8 bases from V and 8 bases from J, with 15 bases between. CDR3: CASPDWGSEAFF. Here the CDR3 DNA reads TGTGCCAGCCCTGATTGGGGCTCCGAAGCTTTCTTT.

The V and J genes are TRBV7-9 and TRBJ2-4; 9 positions match TRBD2. V was clipped by 7 bases and J by 5 bases; unmatched bases: 9. Germline CDR1 is SEHNR and CDR2 is FQNEAQ (reference sequence). The CDR3 runs to 15 residues. CDR3 coding DNA: TGTGCCAGCAATGCCGCGGGGGGGGCTCAAAACATTCAGTACTTC. Protein: CASNAAGGAQNIQYF.

This chain uses TRBV27 with TRBJ2-7, with D possibly TRBD2 on 5 matching bases. This CDR3 comprises 17 residues. Germline V gives CDR1 MNHEY, CDR2 SMNVEV (reference sequence). V lost 6 bases and J 3 bases, leaving 24 bases between the germline ends. The CDR3 DNA reads as TGTGCCAGCAGCCAATCAGGTAGGGCTCTCGGGATCTACGAGCAGTACTTC. Translation gives CASSQSGRALGIYEQYF.

Points on this clonotype: A much larger clonotype is one base distant, so this may be a read error. The V call is TRBV29-1, the J call TRBJ2-1, with 10 bases fitting TRBD1. CDR3 length: 14 residues. Losses at the gene ends were 2 bases for V and 10 bases for J; bases not matched to a gene: 8. CDR1 is SQVTM and CDR2 is ANQGSEA in the germline V gene. This CDR3 reads CSVEKGTGVNEQFF. CDR3 sequence (DNA): TGCAGCGTTGAAAAAGGGACAGGGGTAAACGAGCAGTTCTTC.

The CDR3: CASSQDPGTGSTDTQYF. The DNA for the CDR3 is TGCGCCAGCAGCCAAGATCCGGGGACGGGTTCCACAGATACGCAGTATTTT. The chain employs TRBV4-1 and TRBJ2-3; D tentatively fits TRBD1 or TRBD2 (5 bases each). The CDR3 runs 17 residues. Germline assignment: CDR1 MGHRA and CDR2 YSYEKL. V lost 0 bases and J lost 2, with 15 bases in between.

CDR3 sequence reads: CSARGREGRYEQYF. The DNA of the CDR3 is TGCAGTGCTAGAGGGCGGGAGGGCCGGTACGAGCAGTACTTC. V is TRBV20-1 and J is TRBJ2-7; TRBD2 matches at 9 bases. With V trimmed by 1 base and J by 4 bases, 5 bases remained unmatched. Germline CDR1 is DFQATT and CDR2 is SNEGSKA (reference sequence). This CDR3 region has 14 residues.

This clonotype was recorded a few times. A much larger clone lies a single base off, so this may be a read error. The V gene is TRBV7-8, the J gene TRBJ1-1, with D uncertain. Per the germline V gene, CDR1 is SGHVS and CDR2 is FQNEAQ. V lost 5 bases and J lost 1, with 11 bases in between. CDR3 size: 14 residues. CDR3 sequence reads: CASSVDERNTEAFF. The CDR3 DNA reads as TGTGCCAGCAGCGTAGACGAGCGGAACACTGAAGCTTTCTTT.

This clonotype has a count of ten or more. Germline and junction disagree at one end, which may indicate a read error. This rearrangement joins TRBV10-2 to TRBJ2-1, with D unresolved. The CDR3 spans 13 residues. The V gene's germline CDR1 is WSHSY and CDR2 SAAADI. The CDR3 coding sequence is TGTGCCAGCAGCGTTGCAGCCTACAATGAGCAGTTCTTC. As protein: CASSVAAYNEQFF.

The J gene is TRBJ2-7, the V gene TRBV4-2, with 7 bases aligning to TRBD2. The CDR3 has 15 residues. Looked up from germline, CDR1 is LGHNA and CDR2 is YNFKEQ. V shed 0 bases, J shed 3 bases, and the junction held 5 bases outside the gene matches. The CDR3: CASSQDRAGNYEQYF. CDR3 DNA sequence: TGTGCCAGCAGCCAAGACCGAGCGGGGAACTACGAGCAGTACTTC.

This clonotype has more than one count but fewer than ten. V gene TRBV27 combines with J gene TRBJ2-7, with a tentative D call TRBD2 (5 bases). CDR1 MNHEY and CDR2 SMNVEV come from the germline V gene (reference sequence). The CDR3 covers 11 residues. This CDR3 reads CGSGVSYEQYF. The CDR3 DNA is TGTGGATCCGGGGTCAGCTACGAGCAGTACTTC.

The sample holds a few counts of this clonotype. V is TRBV28 and J is TRBJ1-1; D not resolved. V lost 7 bases and J 7 bases, leaving 10 bases between the germline ends. Germline V gene sequence: CDR1 MDHEN, CDR2 SYDVKM. CDR3 length: 11 residues. The CDR3 DNA reads TGTGCCAGCAATGGACCAATTGAAGCTTTCTTT. Protein product: CASNGPIEAFF.

This chain uses TRBV6-5 with TRBJ2-7, with D maybe TRBD1 (6 bases). The germline CDR1 and CDR2 sequences are MNHEY and SVGAGI. This CDR3 spans 16 amino acids. V lost 8 bases and J lost 2, with 22 bases in between. The CDR3 loop reads CASSADRVLSTYEQYF. CDR3 nucleotides: TGTGCCAGCTCCGCGGACAGAGTACTATCTACCTACGAGCAGTACTTC.

This clonotype turned up a few times. The V call is TRBV6-6, the J call TRBJ1-4; D is unresolved. This CDR3 is 12 amino acids long. Germline V gene lookup returns CDR1 MNHNY and CDR2 SVGAGI (reference sequence). V was shortened by 8 bases and J by 5 bases, with 9 bases between the two germline ends. The CDR3 region is CASGRLNEKLFF. The CDR3 DNA follows: TGTGCCAGCGGGCGTCTGAATGAAAAACTGTTTTTT.

This clonotype has just a few counts. CDR3 sequence reads: CASSLGSASGRAVGTDTQYF. DNA of the CDR3: TGTGCCAGCAGCTTAGGGTCGGCTAGCGGGAGGGCCGTCGGCACAGATACGCAGTATTTT. V gene TRBV7-8 combines with J gene TRBJ2-3; 12 nucleotides match TRBD2. The CDR3 is 20 residues long. Trimming cost V 1 base and J 1 base; bases outside gene matches: 12. In germline, CDR1 is SGHVS, CDR2 FQNEAQ.

This rearrangement joins TRBV3-1 to TRBJ1-2; D is undetermined. V shed 4 bases and J shed 2 bases, with 11 bases lying between them. CDR3 size: 14 residues. Germline V CDR1 and CDR2: LGHDT, YNNKEL (reference sequence). The CDR3 spells CASSLNHDNYGYTF. CDR3 sequence (DNA): TGTGCCAGCAGCCTTAATCATGACAACTATGGCTACACCTTC.

Many counts were recorded for this clonotype. The V and J genes are TRBV4-1 and TRBJ2-7; D assignment may be TRBD1 or TRBD2 (5 bases each). Trimming removed 4 bases from V and 6 bases from J, with 13 bases in between. CDR3 size: 13 residues. CDR1 and CDR2 from the germline V gene are MGHRA and YSYEKL. The DNA for the CDR3 is TGCGCCAGCAGCCCCATCTCGGGGACCGAGCAGTACTTC. Encoded protein: CASSPISGTEQYF.

V and J are TRBV3-1 and TRBJ2-2; tentatively, D is TRBD1 (6 bases). Germline CDR1 reads LGHDT; CDR2 reads YNNKEL (reference sequence). Trimming took off 1 base at V and 4 bases at J, with 10 bases between the two ends. The CDR3 contains 15 residues. The CDR3 here is CASSQVPGATGELFF. The CDR3 DNA is TGTGCCAGCAGCCAAGTCCCAGGGGCCACCGGGGAGCTGTTTTTT.